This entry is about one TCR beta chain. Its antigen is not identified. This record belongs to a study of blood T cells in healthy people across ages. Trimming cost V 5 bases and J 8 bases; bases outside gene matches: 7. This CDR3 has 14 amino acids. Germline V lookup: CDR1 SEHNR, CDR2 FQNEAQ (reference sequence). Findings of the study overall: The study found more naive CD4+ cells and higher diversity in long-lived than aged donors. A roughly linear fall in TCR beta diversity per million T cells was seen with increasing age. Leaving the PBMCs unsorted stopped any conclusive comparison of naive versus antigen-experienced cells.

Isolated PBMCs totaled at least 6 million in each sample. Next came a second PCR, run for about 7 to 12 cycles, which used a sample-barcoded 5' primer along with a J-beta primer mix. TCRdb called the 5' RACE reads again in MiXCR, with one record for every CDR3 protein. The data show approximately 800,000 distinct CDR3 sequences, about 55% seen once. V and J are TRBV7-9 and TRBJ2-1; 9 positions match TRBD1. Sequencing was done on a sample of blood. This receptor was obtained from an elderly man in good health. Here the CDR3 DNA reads TGTGCCAGCAGCCTGGGGGACAGGGAGGATGAGCAGTTCTTC. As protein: CASSLGDREDEQFF. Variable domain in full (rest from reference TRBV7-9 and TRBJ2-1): DTGVSQNPRHKITKRGQNVTFRCDPISEHNRLYWYRQTLGQGPEFLTYFQNEAQLEKSRLLSDRFSAERPKGSFSTLEIQRTEQGDSAMYLCASSLGDREDEQFFGPGTRLTVL.